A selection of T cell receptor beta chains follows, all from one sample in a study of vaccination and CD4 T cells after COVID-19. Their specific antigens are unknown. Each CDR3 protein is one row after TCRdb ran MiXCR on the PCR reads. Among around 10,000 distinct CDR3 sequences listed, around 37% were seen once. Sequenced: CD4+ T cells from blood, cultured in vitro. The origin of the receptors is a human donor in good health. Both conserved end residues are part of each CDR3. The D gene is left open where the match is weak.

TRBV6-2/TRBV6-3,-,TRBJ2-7,CASSYSAASSYEQYF
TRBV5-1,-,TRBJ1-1,CASSGGHLKAATEAFF
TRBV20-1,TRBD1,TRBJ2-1,CSAPGTGNNEQFF
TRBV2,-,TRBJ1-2,CASSETGTNYGYTF
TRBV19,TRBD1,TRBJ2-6,CASSTGGAGANVLTF
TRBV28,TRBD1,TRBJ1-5,CASSWAQGGYSNQPQHF
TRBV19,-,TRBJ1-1,CASTGESTEAFF
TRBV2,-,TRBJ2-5,CASSEARASYQETQYF
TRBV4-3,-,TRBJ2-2,CTSSGGAHTGELFF
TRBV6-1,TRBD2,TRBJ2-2,CASSRPGLGVGELFF
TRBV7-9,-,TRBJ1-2,CASSPYTPGGPTYGYTF
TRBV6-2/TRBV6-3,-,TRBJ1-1,CASSPSPTANTEAFF
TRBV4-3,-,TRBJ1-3,CASSLREGSGNTIYF
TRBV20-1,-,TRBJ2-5,CSAIDSKNVWEYQETQYF
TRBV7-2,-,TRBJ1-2,CASSFTGTGGYGYTF
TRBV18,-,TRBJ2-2,CASSPFKDGELFF
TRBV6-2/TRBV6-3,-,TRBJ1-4,CASRDRRATNEKLFF
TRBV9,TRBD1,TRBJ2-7,CASSVGTGGSYEQYF
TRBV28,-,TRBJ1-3,CASSFRGRGKASGNTIYF
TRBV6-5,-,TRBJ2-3,CASSYGRGSTDTQYF
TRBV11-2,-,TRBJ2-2,CASTLDGGRAGELFF
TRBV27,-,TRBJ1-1,CASSFRGGTEAFF
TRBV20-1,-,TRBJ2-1,CSASRRLAGEDNEQFF
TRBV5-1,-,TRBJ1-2,CASSFATGEGYTF
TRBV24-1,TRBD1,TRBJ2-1,CATSDAPGTGPTNEQFF
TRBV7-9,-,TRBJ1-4,CASSHRQGTNEKLFF
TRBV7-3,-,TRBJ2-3,CASSHLRTSTDTQYF
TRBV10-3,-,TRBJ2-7,CATGPPFSYEQYF
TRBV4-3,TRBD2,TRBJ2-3,CASSQEALHVAGGDTQYF
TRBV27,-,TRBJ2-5,CASSVGVAGNQETQYF
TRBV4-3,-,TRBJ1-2,CASSQGLLDGYTF
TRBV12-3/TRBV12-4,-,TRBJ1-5,CASSLGSGYQPQHF
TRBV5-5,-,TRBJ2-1,CASSSQPTSGEQFF
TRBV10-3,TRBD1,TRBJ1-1,CAISKTSGGTDTEAFF
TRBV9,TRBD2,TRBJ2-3,CASSVDPAGVLDTQYF
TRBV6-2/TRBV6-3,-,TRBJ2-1,CASSAVTSSSYNEQFF
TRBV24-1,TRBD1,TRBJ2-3,CATSDLGQGAHTQYF
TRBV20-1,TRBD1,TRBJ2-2,CSAGTGGITGELFF
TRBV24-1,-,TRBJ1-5,CATRGEGLGNQPQHF
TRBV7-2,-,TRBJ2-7,CASSLVGGAPYEQYF
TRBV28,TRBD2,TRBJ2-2,CVSSFGLAGAANTGELFF
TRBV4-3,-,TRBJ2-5,CASSQEIIQETQYF
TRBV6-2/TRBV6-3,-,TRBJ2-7,CASSYYIDSYEQYF
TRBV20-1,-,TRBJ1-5,CSARDIVGGYSNQPQHF
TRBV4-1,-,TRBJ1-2,CASSQGSANYGYTF
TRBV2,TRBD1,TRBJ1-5,CASSVQGAGQPQHF
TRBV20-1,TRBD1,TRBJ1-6,CSATGTVQNSPLHF
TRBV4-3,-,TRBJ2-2,CASSGGAHTGELFF
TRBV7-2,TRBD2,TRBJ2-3,CASSLGLAGAPGDTQYF
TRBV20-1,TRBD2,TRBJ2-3,CSAAGLAGGPGDTQYF